This entry describes one T cell receptor beta chain. What this receptor recognizes is not known. No base-level quality is on record; no much larger clone is a single base apart. This entry belongs to a study of blood T cell repertoires in COVID-19 (dated by TCRdb to the early 2020s). In terms of the full investigation: Samples from collaborators originated in the United States, Italy and Spain and spanned both the acute and convalescent phases of COVID-19. The material from the prospective study consisted of cDNA or gDNA derived from T cells, B-cell-depleted T cells, or PBMCs. Subjects who had been exposed to COVID-19, were actively infected with it, or had recovered from it provided the deeply sampled blood TCRbeta repertoires that made up the dataset. A freely available public database, intended as a resource for researchers studying the immune response to SARS-CoV-2, is where the repertoires were released. The samples were drawn from the first 160 participants of the ongoing ImmuneRACE study and from under 1,500 subjects provided by 6 global collaborators. Nearly every sample came with metadata listing a de-identified subject ID, COVID-19 status, age in years and sex. Where available, HLA class I and class II types were obtained from metadata supplied by the sample provider rather than from assay-based typing.

Trimming takes 3 bases off V and 3 bases off J; junction bases not matched to a gene: 2. Reading from cysteine to phenylalanine, the CDR3 counts 14 amino acids. Of all the DNA, just the CDR3 is kept, 42 bases in frame from base 1. The germline V gene supplies CDR1 KGHDR and CDR2 SFDVKD. The immunoSEQ Assay, a bias-controlled multiplex PCR, was used to amplify TCRbeta CDR3 regions from genomic DNA. The source study handled its data this way. Nucleated cell counts per sample were estimated from amplification of reference gene primers within the assay. Sequence reads were collapsed and filtered to measure the absolute abundance of every unique TCRbeta CDR3 rearrangement. Productive Simpson clonality was computed per sample as the square root of Simpson's diversity index over productive rearrangements. TCRdb carries this immuneACCESS record with in-frame sequences only. Its versions omit some clonotypes, under half of them owing to an unresolved V gene in the studies checked, with the rest unexplained. That table is the source of V, J and clone size, and D and trimming were worked out from the DNA. Within this sample are fewer than 200,000 clones, with roughly 80% of them counted one time only. 2.5% to 3% of the sample is in the top ten clones.

The investigation overall reported the following: The quantity of clinical and demographic metadata differed by source and by participant and was supplied without curation.

Each collaborating institution followed its own protocols to collect whole blood in K2EDTA tubes. For TCRbeta analysis, collaborator samples were shipped as frozen whole blood, as isolated PBMCs, or as DNA extracted from either sample type. The chain links TRBV24-1 with TRBJ2-7, with TRBD2 matching 9 junction bases. The receptor comes from a man in his 70s with acute or convalescent COVID-19. The material sequenced was peripheral blood. The base sequence is TGTGCCACCAGTGATAGCGGGAGGCTCTACGAGCAGTACTTC. The resulting protein is CATSDSGRLYEQYF.